Listed here is a single TCR beta chain. Measured with immunoSEQ multiplex PCR; TCRdb has only the in-frame clones, and not every one. The sample contains 30,000 to 35,000 clones, around 73% of which appear only once. This sample is drawn from a study of blood T cell repertoires in COVID-19. CDR3 length: 14 residues. V lost 5 bases, J lost 6 bases, and 18 bases lay in between. Germline values: CDR1 SGHDT, CDR2 YYEEEE. This receptor was obtained from a man older than 75 with acute or convalescent COVID-19. The chain links TRBV5-6 to TRBJ2-7, with D possibly being TRBD1 (5 bases). The sample taken for sequencing was peripheral blood. The CDR3: CASRYLQGTGEQYF. The CDR3 nucleotides read TGTGCCAGCAGGTACCTCCAGGGAACTGGCGAGCAGTACTTC. Full variable domain (rest looked up from reference TRBV5-6 and TRBJ2-7): DAGVTQSPTHLIKTRGQQVTLRCSPKSGHDTVSWYQQALGQGPQFIFQYYEEEERQRGNFPDRFSGHQFPNYSSELNVNALLLGDSALYLCASRYLQGTGEQYFGPGTRLTVT.